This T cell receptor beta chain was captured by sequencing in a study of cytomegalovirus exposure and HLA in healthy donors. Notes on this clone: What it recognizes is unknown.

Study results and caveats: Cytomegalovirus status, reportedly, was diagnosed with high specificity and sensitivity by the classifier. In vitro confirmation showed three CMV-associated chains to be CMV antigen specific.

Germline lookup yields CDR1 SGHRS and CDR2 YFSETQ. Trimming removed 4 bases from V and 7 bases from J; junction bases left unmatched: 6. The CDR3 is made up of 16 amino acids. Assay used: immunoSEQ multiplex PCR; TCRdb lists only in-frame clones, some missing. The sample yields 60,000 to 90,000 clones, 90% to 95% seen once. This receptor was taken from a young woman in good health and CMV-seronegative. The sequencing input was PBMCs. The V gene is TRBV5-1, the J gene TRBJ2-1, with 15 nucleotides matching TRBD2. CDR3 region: CASSRHGLAGGNEQFF. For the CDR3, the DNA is TGCGCCAGCAGCAGACACGGACTAGCGGGGGGGAATGAGCAGTTCTTC.